This entry describes one T cell receptor (beta chain). Its antigen is currently unknown. The CDR3 covers 13 residues. Trimming left V 6 bases short and J 4 bases short, with 12 bases between. Germline V gene data show CDR1 as SGHAT and CDR2 as FQNNGV. The source of the sample is a study of blood T cells in healthy people across ages. General study points: Unsorted PBMCs blocked a conclusive comparison of naive and antigen-experienced cells. Researchers report that TCR beta diversity correlated strongly with naive T cell percentage.

Individuals who donated were healthy Caucasians from Russia aged about 6 to 100. Per sample, a minimum of 6 million PBMCs were isolated. A second PCR, run for roughly 7 to 11 cycles, used a sample-barcoded 5' primer plus a J-beta primer mix. TCRdb itself ran the 5' RACE reads through MiXCR, one entry per CDR3 protein. The table lists about 800,000 distinct CDR3 sequences, around a quarter of them singletons. In addition, the sample was reused for a study of T cells of mothers and their children.

This clonotype was obtained from a boy younger than 18 in good health. This chain joins TRBV11-2 and TRBJ1-2; D is perhaps TRBD1 (5 bases). Material: blood. Written as DNA, the CDR3 is TGTGCCAGCAGAAAGTTGGGGGGCTATGGCTACACCTTC. Translating gives CASRKLGGYGYTF.